The rows below give T cell receptor beta chains drawn from one sample of a study of molecular identifiers for immune sequencing clone quantification. One entry per CDR3 protein results from TCRdb running MiXCR on the PCR reads. Seen here are about 53,000 distinct CDR3 sequences, just over 35% observed once, and the top ten hold 3.5% to 4.5%. Sequencing was carried out using naive CD8+ T cells from blood, with Jurkat cell RNA spiked in. These receptors came from a human donor in good health. Some libraries in this study had Jurkat cell RNA spiked in. The CDR3 runs from the conserved cysteine through the conserved F or W. D genes are given only for firm matches. A row's size may be missing; if present it is once, few, many or a size class.

15,TRBV4-3,TRBJ2-1,-,-,CASSQEGSSYNEQFF,TGCGCCAGCAGCCAAGAAGGGTCCTCCTACAATGAGCAGTTCTTC
15,TRBV18,TRBJ1-5,-,-,CASSPQGWGNQPQHF,TGTGCCAGCTCACCTCAGGGTTGGGGCAATCAGCCCCAGCATTTT
13,TRBV7-6,TRBJ2-7,-,-,CASSLARAHEQYF,TGTGCCAGCAGCTTAGCCAGGGCCCACGAGCAGTACTTC
15,TRBV20-1,TRBJ2-3,-,TRBD2,CSARDLVLAGDTQYF,TGCAGTGCTAGAGATCTAGTACTAGCGGGAGATACGCAGTATTTT
13,TRBV9,TRBJ1-1,few,-,CASSVEANTEAFF,TGTGCCAGCAGCGTAGAGGCGAACACTGAAGCTTTCTTT
13,TRBV7-9,TRBJ2-7,few,-,CASSPWGENEQYF,TGTGCCAGCAGCCCCTGGGGTGAAAACGAGCAGTACTTC
14,TRBV12-3/TRBV12-4,TRBJ2-1,-,-,CASSTTSLDNEQFF,TGTGCCAGCAGTACAACAAGTCTCGACAATGAGCAGTTCTTC
16,TRBV28,TRBJ1-2,medium-sized,-,CASSFIYGSLNYGYTF,TGTGCCAGCAGTTTTATATACGGCAGCCTGAACTATGGCTACACCTTC
15,TRBV24-1,TRBJ2-3,-,TRBD1,CATSDLITGTDTQNF,TGTGCCACCAGTGATCTGATAACCGGGACAGATACGCAGAATTTT
13,TRBV2,TRBJ1-2,-,TRBD1,CASNWAGGYGYTF,TGTGCCAGCAACTGGGCAGGGGGCTATGGCTACACCTTC
18,TRBV12-3/TRBV12-4,TRBJ1-5,medium-sized,TRBD1,CASSLGTGEKYSNQPQHF,TGTGCCAGCAGTTTAGGGACAGGGGAGAAATATAGCAATCAGCCCCAGCATTTT
14,TRBV27,TRBJ2-3,-,-,CASSLARSTDPQYF,TGTGCCAGCAGTTTAGCCAGGAGCACAGATCCGCAGTATTTT
16,TRBV5-3,TRBJ2-1,-,-,CASSLVVRDKGFEQFF,TGTGCCAGCAGCTTGGTGGTCCGGGATAAGGGATTTGAGCAGTTCTTC
15,TRBV4-1,TRBJ1-1,many,-,CASSHEGGSNTEAFF,TGCGCCAGCAGCCACGAGGGGGGGAGTAACACTGAAGCTTTCTTT